This entry features one T cell receptor (beta chain) sequence. Its antigen remains unidentified. The data are from a study of long-term antiretroviral therapy in people with HIV. Study-wide findings and caveats: Within the repertoire, clones expanded before ART were dominant at all time points.

The assay used was immunoSEQ (version v3.0), run at survey level. Only in-frame clones appear in the TCRdb table, and some are missing; sequencing was by immunoSEQ multiplex PCR. Of about 32,000 clones listed, approximately 83% were seen once; the top ten hold roughly a tenth. The CDR3 consists of 16 residues. CDR1 and CDR2 (germline): SGHTA, FQGTGA. Trimming took 5 bases from V and 3 from J; bases not matched to a gene: 6. Each participant with HIV received care in the United States. This chain uses TRBV7-3 with TRBJ2-1, with 11 bases that match TRBD2. The source is a young man with HIV. Source: unsorted PBMCs, taken 2.2 years after starting antiretroviral therapy. The CDR3 DNA sequence: TGTGCCAGCAGCGCCGGGACTAGCGGAGGCTACAATGAGCAGTTCTTC. Its translation: CASSAGTSGGYNEQFF.